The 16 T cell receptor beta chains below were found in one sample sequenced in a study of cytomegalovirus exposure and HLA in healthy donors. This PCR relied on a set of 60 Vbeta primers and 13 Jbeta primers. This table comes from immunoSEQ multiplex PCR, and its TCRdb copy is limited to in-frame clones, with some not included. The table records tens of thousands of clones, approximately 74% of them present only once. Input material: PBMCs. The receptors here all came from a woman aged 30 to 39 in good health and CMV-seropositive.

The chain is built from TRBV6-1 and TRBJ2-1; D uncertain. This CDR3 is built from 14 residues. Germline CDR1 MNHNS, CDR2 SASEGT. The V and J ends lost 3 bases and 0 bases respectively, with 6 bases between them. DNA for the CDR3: TGTGCCAGCAGTGACAGAGGCTCCTACAATGAGCAGTTCTTC. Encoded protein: CASSDRGSYNEQFF.

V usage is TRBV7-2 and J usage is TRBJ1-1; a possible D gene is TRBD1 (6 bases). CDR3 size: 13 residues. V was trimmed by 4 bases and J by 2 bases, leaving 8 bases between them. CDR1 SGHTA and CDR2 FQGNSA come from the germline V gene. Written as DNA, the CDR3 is TGTGCCAGCAGCTCACAGGGCAACACTGAAGCTTTCTTT. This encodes CASSSQGNTEAFF.

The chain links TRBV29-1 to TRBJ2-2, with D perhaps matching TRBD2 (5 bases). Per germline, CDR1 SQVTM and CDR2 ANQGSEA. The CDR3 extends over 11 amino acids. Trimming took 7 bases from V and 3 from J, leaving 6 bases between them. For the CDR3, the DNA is TGCAGCGCCGGGGACACCGGGGAGCTGTTTTTT. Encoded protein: CSAGDTGELFF.

The CDR3 DNA sequence: TGTGCCAGTAGTACTGGCAGGGTAGGGAACACTGAAGCTTTCTTT. Translated: CASSTGRVGNTEAFF. This chain links TRBV19 with TRBJ1-1; possibly TRBD1 for D (5 bases). Per germline, CDR1 LNHDA and CDR2 SQIVND (reference sequence). The ends were cut back, 4 bases at V and 1 base at J, with 13 bases in the middle. This CDR3 is built from 15 residues.

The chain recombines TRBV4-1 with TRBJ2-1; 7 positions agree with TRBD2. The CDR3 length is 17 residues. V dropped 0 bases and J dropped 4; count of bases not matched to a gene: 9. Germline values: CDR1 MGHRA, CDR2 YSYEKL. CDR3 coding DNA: TGCGCCAGCAGCCAAGAACAAGCTAGCGGATATTACAATGAGCAGTTCTTC. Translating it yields CASSQEQASGYYNEQFF.

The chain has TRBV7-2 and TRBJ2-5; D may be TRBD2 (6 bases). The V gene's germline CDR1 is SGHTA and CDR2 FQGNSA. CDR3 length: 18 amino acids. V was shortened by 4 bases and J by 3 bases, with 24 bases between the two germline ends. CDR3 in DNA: TGTGCCAGCAGCTCCCCCCCCACCGGCGGGCTAGCGAAAGAGACCCAGTACTTC. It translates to CASSSPPTGGLAKETQYF.

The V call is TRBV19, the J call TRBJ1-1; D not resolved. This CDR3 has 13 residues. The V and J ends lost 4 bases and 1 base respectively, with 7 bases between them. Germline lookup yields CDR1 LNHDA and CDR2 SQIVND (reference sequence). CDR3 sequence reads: CASSTGENTEAFF. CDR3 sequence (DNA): TGTGCCAGTAGTACGGGTGAGAACACTGAAGCTTTCTTT.

CDR3: CASNDSPDEQFF. CDR3 bases: TGTGCCAGCAACGACAGTCCCGATGAGCAGTTCTTC. This chain uses TRBV2 with TRBJ2-1, with D possibly matching TRBD1 (5 bases). Germline CDR1 reads SNHLY; CDR2 reads FYNNEI. The ends were cut back, 7 bases at V and 8 bases at J, with 12 bases in the middle. This CDR3 spans 12 amino acids.

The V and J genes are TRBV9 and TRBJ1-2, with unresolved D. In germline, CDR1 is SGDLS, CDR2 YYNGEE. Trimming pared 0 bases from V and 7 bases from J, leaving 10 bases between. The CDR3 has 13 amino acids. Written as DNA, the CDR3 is TGTGCCAGCAGCGTAGTCGGGGAGGGTGGCTACACCTTC. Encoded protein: CASSVVGEGGYTF. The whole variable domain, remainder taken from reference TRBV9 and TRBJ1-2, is DSGVTQTPKHLITATGQRVTLRCSPRSGDLSVYWYQQSLDQGLQFLIQYYNGEERAKGNILERFSAQQFPDLHSELNLSSLELGDSALYFCASSVVGEGGYTFGSGTRLTVV.

The CDR3 is CSAGRTEAFF. The CDR3 region has the DNA TGCAGCGCAGGAAGGACTGAAGCTTTCTTT. The rearrangement uses TRBV29-1 and TRBJ1-1; D unclear. The germline V gene encodes CDR1 SQVTM and CDR2 ANQGSEA. The V end was cut by 7 bases, the J end by 5 bases, with 8 bases between. The CDR3 runs 10 residues.

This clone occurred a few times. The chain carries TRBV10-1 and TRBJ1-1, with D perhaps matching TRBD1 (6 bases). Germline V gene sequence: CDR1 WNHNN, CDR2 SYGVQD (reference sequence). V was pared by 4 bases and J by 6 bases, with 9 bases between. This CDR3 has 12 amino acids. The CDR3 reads CASSGAGAEAFF. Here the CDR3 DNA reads TGCGCCAGCAGTGGAGCAGGGGCTGAAGCTTTCTTT.

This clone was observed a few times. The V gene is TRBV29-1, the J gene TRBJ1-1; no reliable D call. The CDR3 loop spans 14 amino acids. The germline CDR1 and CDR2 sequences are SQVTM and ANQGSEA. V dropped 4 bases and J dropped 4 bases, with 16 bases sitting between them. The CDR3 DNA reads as TGCAGCGTTGGGGGAGGTGGTGAATTCACTGAAGCTTTCTTT. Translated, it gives CSVGGGGEFTEAFF.

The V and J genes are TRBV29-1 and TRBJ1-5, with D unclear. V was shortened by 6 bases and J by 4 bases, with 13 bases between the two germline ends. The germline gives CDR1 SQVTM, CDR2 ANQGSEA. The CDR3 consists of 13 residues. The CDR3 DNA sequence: TGCAGCGTAGGTACTGACATGAATCAGCCCCAGCATTTT. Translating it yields CSVGTDMNQPQHF.

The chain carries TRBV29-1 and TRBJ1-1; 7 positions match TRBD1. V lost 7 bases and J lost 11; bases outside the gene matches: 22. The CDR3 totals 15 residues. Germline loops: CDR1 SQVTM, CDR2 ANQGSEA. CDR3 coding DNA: TGCAGCGGAATATCATTACAGGGACAGAACCTTGGCGCTTTCTTT. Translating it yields CSGISLQGQNLGAFF.

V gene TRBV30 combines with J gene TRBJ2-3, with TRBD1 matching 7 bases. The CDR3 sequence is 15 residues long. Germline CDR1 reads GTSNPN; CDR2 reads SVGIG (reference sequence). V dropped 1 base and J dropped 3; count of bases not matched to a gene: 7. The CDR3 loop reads CAWSGGQVLTDTQYF. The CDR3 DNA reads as TGTGCCTGGAGTGGAGGACAGGTTCTTACAGATACGCAGTATTTT.

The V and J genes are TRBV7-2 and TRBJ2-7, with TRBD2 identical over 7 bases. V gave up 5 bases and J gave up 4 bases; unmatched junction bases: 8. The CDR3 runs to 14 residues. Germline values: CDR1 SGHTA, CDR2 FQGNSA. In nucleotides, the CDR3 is TGTGCCAGCAGCCAGGGTAGCGGGCCGTACGAGCAGTACTTC. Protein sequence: CASSQGSGPYEQYF.